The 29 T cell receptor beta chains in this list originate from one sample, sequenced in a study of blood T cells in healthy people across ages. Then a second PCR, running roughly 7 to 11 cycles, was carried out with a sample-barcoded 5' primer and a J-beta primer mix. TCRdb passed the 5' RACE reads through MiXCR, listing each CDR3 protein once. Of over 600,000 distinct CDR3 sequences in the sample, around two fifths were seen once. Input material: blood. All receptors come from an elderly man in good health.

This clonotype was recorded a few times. For the CDR3, the DNA is TGTGCCACCAGCAGAGATCATGGGGACACCCCCTACGAGCAGTACTTC. It codes for CATSRDHGDTPYEQYF. This chain joins TRBV15 and TRBJ2-7; the D gene is possibly TRBD1 (6 bases). The CDR3 runs 16 residues. The V gene lost 0 bases and the J gene lost 2 bases, with 14 bases spanning the gap. Germline V gene lookup returns CDR1 LNHNV and CDR2 YYDKDF (reference sequence).

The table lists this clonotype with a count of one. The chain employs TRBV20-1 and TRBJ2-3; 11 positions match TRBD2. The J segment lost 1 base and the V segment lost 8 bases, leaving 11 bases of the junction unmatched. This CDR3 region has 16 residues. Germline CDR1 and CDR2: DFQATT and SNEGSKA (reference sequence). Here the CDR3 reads CSTISGRARGTDTQYF. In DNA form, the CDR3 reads TGCAGTACCATTAGCGGGAGGGCCCGTGGCACAGATACGCAGTATTTT.

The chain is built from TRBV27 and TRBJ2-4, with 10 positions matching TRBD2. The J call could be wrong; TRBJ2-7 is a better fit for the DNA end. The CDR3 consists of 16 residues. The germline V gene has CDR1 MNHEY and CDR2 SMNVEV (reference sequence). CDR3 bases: TGTGCCAGCTGGTACAGCGGGAGGGCCGGTACCTACGAGCAGTACTTC. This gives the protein CASWYSGRAGTYEQYF.

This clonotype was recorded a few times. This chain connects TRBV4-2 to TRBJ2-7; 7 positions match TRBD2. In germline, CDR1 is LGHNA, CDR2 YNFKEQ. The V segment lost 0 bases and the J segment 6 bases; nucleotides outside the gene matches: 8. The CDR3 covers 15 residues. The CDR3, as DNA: TGTGCCAGCAGCCAAGATGGAGGGAGGGTTGGCGAGCAGTACTTC. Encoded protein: CASSQDGGRVGEQYF.

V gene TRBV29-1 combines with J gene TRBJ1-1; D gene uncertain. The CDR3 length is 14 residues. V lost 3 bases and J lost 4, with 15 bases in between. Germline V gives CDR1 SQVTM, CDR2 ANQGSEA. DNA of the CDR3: TGCAGCGTTGACGCACAGCCCGGCGCCACTGAAGCTTTCTTT. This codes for CSVDAQPGATEAFF. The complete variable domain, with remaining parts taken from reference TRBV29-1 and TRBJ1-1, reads SAVISQKPSRDICQRGTSLTIQCQVDSQVTMMFWYRQQPGQSLTLIATANQGSEATYESGFVIDKFPISRPNLTFSTLTVSNMSPEDSSIYLCSVDAQPGATEAFFGQGTRLTVV.

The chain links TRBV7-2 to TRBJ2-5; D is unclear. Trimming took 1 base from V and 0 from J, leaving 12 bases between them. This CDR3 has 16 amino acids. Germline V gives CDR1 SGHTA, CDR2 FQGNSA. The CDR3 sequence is CASSLGFTPYQETQYF. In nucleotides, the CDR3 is TGTGCCAGCAGCTTAGGGTTCACCCCGTACCAAGAGACCCAGTACTTC.

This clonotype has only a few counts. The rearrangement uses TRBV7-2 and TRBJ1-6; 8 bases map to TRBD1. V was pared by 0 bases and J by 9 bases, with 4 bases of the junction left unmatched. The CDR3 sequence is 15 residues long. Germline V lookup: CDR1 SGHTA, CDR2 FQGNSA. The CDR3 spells CASSLAGQGGSPLHF. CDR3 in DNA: TGTGCCAGCAGCTTAGCAGGACAGGGAGGTTCACCCCTCCACTTT.

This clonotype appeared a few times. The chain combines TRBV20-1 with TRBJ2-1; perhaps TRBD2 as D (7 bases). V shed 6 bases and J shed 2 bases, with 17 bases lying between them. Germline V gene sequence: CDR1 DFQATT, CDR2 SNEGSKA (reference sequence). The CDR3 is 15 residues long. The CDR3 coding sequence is TGCAGTGCCCCAAAGGGGGGGGTCGCCTACAATGAGCAGTTCTTC. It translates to CSAPKGGVAYNEQFF.

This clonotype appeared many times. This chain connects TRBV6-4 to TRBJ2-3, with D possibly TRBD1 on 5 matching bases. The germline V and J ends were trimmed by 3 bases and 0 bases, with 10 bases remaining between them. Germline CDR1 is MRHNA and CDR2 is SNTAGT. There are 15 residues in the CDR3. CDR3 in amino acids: CASSEQGASTDTQYF. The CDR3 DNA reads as TGTGCCAGCAGTGAACAAGGGGCGAGCACAGATACGCAGTATTTT.

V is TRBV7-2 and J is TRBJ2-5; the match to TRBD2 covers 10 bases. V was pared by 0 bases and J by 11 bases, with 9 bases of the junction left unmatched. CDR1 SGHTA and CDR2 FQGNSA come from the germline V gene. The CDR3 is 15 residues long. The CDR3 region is CASSLAAGGRNEQYF. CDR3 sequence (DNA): TGTGCCAGCAGCTTAGCAGCGGGAGGGCGCAATGAGCAGTACTTC.

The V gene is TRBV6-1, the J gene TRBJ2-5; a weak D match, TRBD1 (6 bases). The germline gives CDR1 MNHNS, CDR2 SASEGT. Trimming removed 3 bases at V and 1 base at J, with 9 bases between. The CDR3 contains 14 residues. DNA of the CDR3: TGTGCCAGCAGTGAGGACAGCCTCCAAGAGACCCAGTACTTC. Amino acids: CASSEDSLQETQYF.

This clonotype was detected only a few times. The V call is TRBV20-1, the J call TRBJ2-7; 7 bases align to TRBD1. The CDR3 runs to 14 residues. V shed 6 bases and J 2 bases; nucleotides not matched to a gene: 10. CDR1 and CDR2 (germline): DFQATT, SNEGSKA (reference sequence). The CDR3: CSAPTGVGPYEQYF. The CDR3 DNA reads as TGCAGTGCGCCAACAGGGGTGGGCCCCTACGAGCAGTACTTC.

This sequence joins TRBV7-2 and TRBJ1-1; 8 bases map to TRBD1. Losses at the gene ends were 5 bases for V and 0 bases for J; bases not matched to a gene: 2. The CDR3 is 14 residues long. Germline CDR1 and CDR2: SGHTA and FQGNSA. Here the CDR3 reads CASSDRGMNTEAFF. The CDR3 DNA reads TGTGCCAGCAGCGACAGGGGCATGAACACTGAAGCTTTCTTT.

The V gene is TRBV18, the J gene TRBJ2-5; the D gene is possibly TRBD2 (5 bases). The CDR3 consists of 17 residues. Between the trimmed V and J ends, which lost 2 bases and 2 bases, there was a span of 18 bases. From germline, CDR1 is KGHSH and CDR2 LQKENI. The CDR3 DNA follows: TGTGCCAGCTCACCAAGGAGGAAAAGGGATGGTCAAGAGACCCAGTACTTC. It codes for CASSPRRKRDGQETQYF.

The CDR3 is CASSPKSETQYF. Here the CDR3 DNA reads TGTGCCAGCTCACCAAAGTCAGAGACCCAGTACTTC. V and J are TRBV18 and TRBJ2-5; D is undetermined. Per the germline V gene, CDR1 is KGHSH and CDR2 is LQKENI. This CDR3 is 12 amino acids long. Trimming removed 2 bases at V and 4 bases at J, with 5 bases between.

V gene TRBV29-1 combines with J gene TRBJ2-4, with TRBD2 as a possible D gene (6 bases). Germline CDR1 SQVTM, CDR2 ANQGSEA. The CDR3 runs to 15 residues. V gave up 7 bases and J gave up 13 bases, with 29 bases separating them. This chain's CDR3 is CSARKGESGPRGQYF. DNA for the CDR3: TGCAGCGCCCGAAAAGGGGAATCTGGGCCCCGGGGGCAGTACTTC.

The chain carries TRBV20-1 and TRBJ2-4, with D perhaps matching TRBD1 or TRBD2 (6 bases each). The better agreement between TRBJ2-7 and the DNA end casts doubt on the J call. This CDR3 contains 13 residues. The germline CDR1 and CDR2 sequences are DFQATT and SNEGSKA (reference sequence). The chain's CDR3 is CSAGGRGGYEQYF. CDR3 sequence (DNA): TGCAGTGCTGGCGGCAGGGGAGGCTACGAGCAGTACTTC.

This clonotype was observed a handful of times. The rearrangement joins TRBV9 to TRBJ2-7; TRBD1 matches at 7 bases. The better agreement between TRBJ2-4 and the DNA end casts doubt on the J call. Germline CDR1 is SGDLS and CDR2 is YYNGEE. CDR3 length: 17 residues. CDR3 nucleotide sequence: TGTGCCAGCAGCGCAGCCTATGGACAGGAGGCTAAAAACATTCAGTACTTC. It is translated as CASSAAYGQEAKNIQYF.

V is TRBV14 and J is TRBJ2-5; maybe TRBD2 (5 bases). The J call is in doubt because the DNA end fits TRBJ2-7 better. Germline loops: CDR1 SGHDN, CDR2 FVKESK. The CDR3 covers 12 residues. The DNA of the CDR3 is TGTGCCAGCAGCGGCGGGTCGTTCGAGCAGTACTTC. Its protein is CASSGGSFEQYF.

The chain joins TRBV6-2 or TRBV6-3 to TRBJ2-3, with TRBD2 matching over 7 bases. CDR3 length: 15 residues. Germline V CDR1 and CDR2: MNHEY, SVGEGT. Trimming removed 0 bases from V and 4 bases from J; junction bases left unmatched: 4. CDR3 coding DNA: TGTGCCAGCAGTTACTCTGCTAGCGGAGCAGATACGCAGTATTTT. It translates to CASSYSASGADTQYF.

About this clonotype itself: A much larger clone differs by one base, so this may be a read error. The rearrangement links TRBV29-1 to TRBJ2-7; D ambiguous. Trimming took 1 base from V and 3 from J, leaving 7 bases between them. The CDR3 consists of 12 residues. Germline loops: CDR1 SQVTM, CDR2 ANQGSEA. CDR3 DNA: TGCAGCGTTGAAGTAACCAGCTACGAGCAGTACTTC. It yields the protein CSVEVTSYEQYF.

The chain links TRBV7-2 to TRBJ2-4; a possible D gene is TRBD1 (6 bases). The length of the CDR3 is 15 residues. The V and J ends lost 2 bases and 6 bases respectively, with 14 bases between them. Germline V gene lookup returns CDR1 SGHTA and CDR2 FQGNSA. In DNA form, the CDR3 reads TGTGCCAGCAGCTTAAACACAGGGTATGGAAACATTCAGTACTTC. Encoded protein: CASSLNTGYGNIQYF.

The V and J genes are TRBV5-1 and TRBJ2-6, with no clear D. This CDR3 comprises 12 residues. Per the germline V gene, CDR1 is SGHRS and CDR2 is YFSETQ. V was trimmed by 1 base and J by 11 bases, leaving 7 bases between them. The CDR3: CASSLIPDVLTF. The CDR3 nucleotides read TGCGCCAGCAGCTTGATTCCCGACGTCCTGACTTTC. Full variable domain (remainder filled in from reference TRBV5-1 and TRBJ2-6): KAGVTQTPRYLIKTRGQQVTLSCSPISGHRSVSWYQQTPGQGLQFLFEYFSETQRNKGNFPGRFSGRQFSNSRSEMNVSTLELGDSALYLCASSLIPDVLTFGAGSRLTVL.

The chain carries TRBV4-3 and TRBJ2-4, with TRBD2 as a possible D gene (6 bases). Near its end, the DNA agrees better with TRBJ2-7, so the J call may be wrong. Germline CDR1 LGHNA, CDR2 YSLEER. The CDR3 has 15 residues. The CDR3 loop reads CASSLVGGGAYEQYF. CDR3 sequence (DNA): TGCGCCAGCAGCCTGGTGGGGGGAGGAGCCTACGAGCAGTACTTC.

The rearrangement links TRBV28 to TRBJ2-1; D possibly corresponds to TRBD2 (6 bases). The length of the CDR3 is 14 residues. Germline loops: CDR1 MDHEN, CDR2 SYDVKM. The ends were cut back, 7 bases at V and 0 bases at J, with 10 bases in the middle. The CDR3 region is CASIRDSSYNEQFF. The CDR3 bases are TGTGCCAGCATAAGGGACTCCTCCTACAATGAGCAGTTCTTC.

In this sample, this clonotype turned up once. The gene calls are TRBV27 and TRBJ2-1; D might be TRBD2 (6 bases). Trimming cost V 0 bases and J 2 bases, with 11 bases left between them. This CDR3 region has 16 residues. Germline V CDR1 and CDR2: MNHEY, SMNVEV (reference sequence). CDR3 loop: CASSLSRASAYNEQFF. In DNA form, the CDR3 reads TGTGCCAGCAGTTTATCGAGGGCTAGCGCCTACAATGAGCAGTTCTTC.

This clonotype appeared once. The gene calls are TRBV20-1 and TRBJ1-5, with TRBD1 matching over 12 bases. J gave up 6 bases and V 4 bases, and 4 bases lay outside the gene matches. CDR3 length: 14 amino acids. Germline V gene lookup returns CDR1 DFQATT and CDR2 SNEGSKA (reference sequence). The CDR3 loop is CSAKGTGGFQPQHF. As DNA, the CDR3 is TGCAGTGCTAAAGGGACAGGGGGCTTTCAGCCCCAGCATTTT.

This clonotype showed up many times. The CDR3 sequence is CSARDLAYSNQPQHF. CDR3 sequence (DNA): TGCAGTGCTAGAGATCTGGCTTATAGCAATCAGCCCCAGCATTTT. The rearrangement links TRBV20-1 to TRBJ1-5; D not resolved. Germline CDR1 and CDR2: DFQATT and SNEGSKA (reference sequence). CDR3 length equals 15 residues. The V end lost 0 bases, the J end lost 0 bases, and 9 bases lay between the germline ends.

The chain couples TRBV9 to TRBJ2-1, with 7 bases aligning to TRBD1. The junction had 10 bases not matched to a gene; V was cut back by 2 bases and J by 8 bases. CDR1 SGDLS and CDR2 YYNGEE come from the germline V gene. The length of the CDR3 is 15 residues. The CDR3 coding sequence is TGTGCCAGCAGCGTCCGACCCGAGGGGGCCGATGAGCAGTTCTTC. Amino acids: CASSVRPEGADEQFF.